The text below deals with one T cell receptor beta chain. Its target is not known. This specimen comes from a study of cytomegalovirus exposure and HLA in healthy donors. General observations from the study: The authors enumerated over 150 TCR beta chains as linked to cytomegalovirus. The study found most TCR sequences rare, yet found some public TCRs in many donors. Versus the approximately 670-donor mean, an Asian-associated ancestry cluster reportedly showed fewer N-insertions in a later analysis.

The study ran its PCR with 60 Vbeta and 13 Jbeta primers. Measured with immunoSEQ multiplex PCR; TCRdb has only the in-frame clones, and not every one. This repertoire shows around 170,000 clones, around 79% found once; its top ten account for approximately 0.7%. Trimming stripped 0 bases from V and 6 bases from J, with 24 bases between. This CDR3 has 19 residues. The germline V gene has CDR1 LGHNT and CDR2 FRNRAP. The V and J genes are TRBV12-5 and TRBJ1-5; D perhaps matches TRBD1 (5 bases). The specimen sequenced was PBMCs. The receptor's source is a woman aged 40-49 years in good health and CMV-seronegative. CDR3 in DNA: TGTGCTAGTGGTTTGGTACTTGGCAGGGCGGTAATAGAAGGTCAGCCCCAGCATTTT. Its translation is CASGLVLGRAVIEGQPQHF.